Sequencing of this T cell receptor beta chain was carried out in a study of blood T cell repertoires in COVID-19. Study overall: Spain, Italy and the United States supplied samples that represented acute and convalescent COVID-19.

The authors' processing: Amplification of reference gene primers provided the estimated nucleated cell counts. Sequenced by immunoSEQ multiplex PCR; TCRdb stores in-frame clones only, minus some. D and trimming come from the DNA, and the V and J calls and clone size come from that table. The sample comprises around 330,000 clones, around nine tenths of which are singletons, and around 9.5% rests with the top ten. Recruits, aged roughly 18 to 95 years, lived in approximately 26 US areas. Donors in Cohort 3 counted as recovered after two negative PCRs, clearance, or symptom resolution. The sample consisted of PBMCs or T cells enriched from blood (not recorded which). The receptor was derived from a woman in her forties who had recovered from COVID-19.

The CDR3 loop is CASSQDRGTYNSPLHF. DNA of the CDR3: TGTGCCAGCAGCCAAGATAGAGGGACATATAATTCACCCCTCCACTTT. The rearrangement joins TRBV4-2 to TRBJ1-6; D possibly corresponds to TRBD1 (6 bases). Germline V CDR1 and CDR2: LGHNA, YNFKEQ. V was trimmed by 0 bases and J by 4 bases, leaving 10 bases between them. The CDR3 is 16 residues long.